This T cell receptor beta chain was recovered during a study of T cell repertoires in cytomegalovirus infection (dated by TCRdb to the late 2010s). With respect to the entire study: Donor HLA type was relevant to the analysis, as public TCR beta signatures indicated carriage of CMV infection together with the matching HLA type.

Sequencing was performed on an Illumina HiSeq 1500. TCRdb ran its own pipeline on the public reads, namely fastp trimming at Q25 and MiXCR clone calling, and kept in-frame beta chains. Records with the same CDR3 protein are collapsed into one entry carrying the most frequent genes and DNA. In this sample the table shows under 350,000 distinct CDR3 sequences, 9.6% of which occur a single time. The top ten hold around 2.6% of the sample. Trimming removed 4 bases from V and 8 bases from J, leaving 19 bases between the germline ends. From cysteine to phenylalanine, the CDR3 is 15 amino acids long. Of all the DNA, just the CDR3 is kept, 45 bases in frame from base 1. This clonotype was seen repeatedly, ten times or more. Its cognate antigen has yet to be identified. No base quality information exists; no much larger clone differs at one position. Broader findings and caveats from the paper: The ex vivo response was dominated by HLA-C-restricted CMV-specific TCR beta clonotypes, which also provided the single most frequent clonotype in two of eight donors. In both this cohort and an independent cohort of 300 to 450 donors, the cumulative frequency of public TCR beta family members distinguished carriers of CMV infection plus the relevant HLA type.

This TCR came from a human donor in good health (CMV status not recorded). Some clones in this sample may be carry-over from other donors' samples. The rearrangement joined TRBV12-3 or TRBV12-4 to TRBJ2-3; TRBD2 might be the D gene, on 6 matching bases. Sequencing was carried out using PBMCs. This receptor carries the CDR3 CASSSGTPLSGTQYF. The DNA is as follows: TGTGCCAGCAGTTCCGGGACTCCCCTATCGGGTACGCAGTATTTT.